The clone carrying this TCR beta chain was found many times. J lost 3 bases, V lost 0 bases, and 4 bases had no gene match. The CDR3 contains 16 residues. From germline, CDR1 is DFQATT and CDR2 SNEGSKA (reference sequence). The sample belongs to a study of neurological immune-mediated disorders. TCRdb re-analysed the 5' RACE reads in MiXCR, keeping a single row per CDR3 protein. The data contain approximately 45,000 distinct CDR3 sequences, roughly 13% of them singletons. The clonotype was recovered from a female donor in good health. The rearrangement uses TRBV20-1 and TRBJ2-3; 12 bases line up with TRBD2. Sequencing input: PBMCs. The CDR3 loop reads CSAREASGGGTDTQYF. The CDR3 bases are TGCAGTGCTAGAGAGGCTAGCGGGGGGGGGACAGATACGCAGTATTTT.